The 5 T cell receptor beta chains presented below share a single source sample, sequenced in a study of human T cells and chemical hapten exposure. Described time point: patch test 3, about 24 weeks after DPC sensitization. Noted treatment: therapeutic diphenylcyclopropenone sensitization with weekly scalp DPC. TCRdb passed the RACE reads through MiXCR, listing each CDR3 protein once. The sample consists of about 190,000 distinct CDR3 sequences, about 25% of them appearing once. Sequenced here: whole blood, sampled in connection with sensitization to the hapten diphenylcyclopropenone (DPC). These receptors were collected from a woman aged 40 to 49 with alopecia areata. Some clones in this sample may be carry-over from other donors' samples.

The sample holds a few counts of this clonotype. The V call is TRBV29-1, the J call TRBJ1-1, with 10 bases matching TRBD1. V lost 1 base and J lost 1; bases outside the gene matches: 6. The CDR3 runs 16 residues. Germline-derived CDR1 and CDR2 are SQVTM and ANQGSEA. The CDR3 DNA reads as TGCAGCGTTGAAGGGGGGACAGGGGAGTGGAACACTGAAGCTTTCTTT. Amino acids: CSVEGGTGEWNTEAFF.

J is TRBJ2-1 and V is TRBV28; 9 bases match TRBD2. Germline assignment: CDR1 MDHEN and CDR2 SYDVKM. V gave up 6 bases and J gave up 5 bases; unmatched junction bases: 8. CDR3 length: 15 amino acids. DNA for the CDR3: TGTGCCAGCAGCGACCCACTAGCGGGCAACAATGAGCAGTTCTTC. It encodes CASSDPLAGNNEQFF.

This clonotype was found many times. The CDR3 region has the DNA TGTGCCAGCAGACTAGCGGGAGGCCGGGGGGAGACCCAGTACTTC. Protein product: CASRLAGGRGETQYF. This chain uses TRBV27 with TRBJ2-5; 12 positions agree with TRBD2. In germline, CDR1 is MNHEY, CDR2 SMNVEV (reference sequence). The CDR3 consists of 15 residues. J lost 5 bases, V lost 6 bases, and 7 bases had no gene match.

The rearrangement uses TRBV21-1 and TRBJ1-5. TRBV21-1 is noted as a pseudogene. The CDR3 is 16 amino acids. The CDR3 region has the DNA TGTGCCAGCCTAATTCGTAGGGACTGTAGCAATCAGCCCCAGCATTTT. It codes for CASLIRRDCSNQPQHF.

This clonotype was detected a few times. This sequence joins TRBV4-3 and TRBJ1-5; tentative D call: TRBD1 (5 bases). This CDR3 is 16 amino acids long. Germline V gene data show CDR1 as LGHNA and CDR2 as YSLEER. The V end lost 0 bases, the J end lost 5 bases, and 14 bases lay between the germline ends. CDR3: CASSQDREGRDQPQHF. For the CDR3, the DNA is TGCGCCAGCAGCCAAGATCGAGAGGGGAGGGATCAGCCCCAGCATTTT.